The clone carrying this TCR beta chain was found a few times. TCRdb reanalysed the 5' RACE reads using MiXCR and keeps one entry per CDR3 protein. The table has around 150,000 distinct CDR3 sequences, 6% to 7.5% seen once. This entry comes from a study of T cells after yellow fever vaccination. The CDR3 extends over 15 amino acids. The chain carries TRBV21-1 and TRBJ2-1. TRBV21-1 is a pseudogene locus. The sequence was collected from a man between 18 and 29 years old who received the YFV17D yellow fever vaccine. Sequences were derived from CD4+ T cells sorted from PBMCs, sampled about 5 days after the first yellow fever vaccination. The CDR3 region is CASFTRPSSYNEQFF. In DNA form, the CDR3 reads TGTGCCAGCTTTACCAGGCCAAGCTCCTACAATGAGCAGTTCTTC.